These T cell receptor beta chains were read from a single sample in a study of T cells in Graves' hyperthyroidism and ophthalmopathy. In TCRdb, the multiplex PCR reads were re-called with MiXCR into one record per CDR3 protein. Seen here are 280,000 or so distinct CDR3 sequences, nearly 15% observed once, and the top ten hold 30%. The sample taken for sequencing was blood. The origin of the receptors is a woman aged 45-65 years with Graves' hyperthyroidism that later progressed to Graves' ophthalmopathy. The CDR3 runs from the conserved cysteine through the conserved F or W. A D gene is named only where the DNA matches it firmly. A clone size is listed for some rows: how often the clone was seen (once, few, many), or a class if it is expanded.

clone_size j_call d_call v_call cdr3_length cdr3_nt cdr3_aa
NA TRBJ1-4 NA TRBV20-1 13 TGCAGTGCCTCAACAGGACATAATGAAAAACTGTTTTTT CSASTGHNEKLFF
many TRBJ1-1 NA TRBV5-1 14 TGCGCCAGCAGCTTGGAGAGGGGGAGCACTGAAGCTTTCTTT CASSLERGSTEAFF
many TRBJ1-1 NA TRBV18 12 TGTGCCAGCTCAGCGGACAGCGCTGAAGCTTTCTTT CASSADSAEAFF
NA TRBJ2-2 TRBD1 TRBV9 12 TGTGCCAGCAGCCTGGGACAGGGGGAACTGTTTTTT CASSLGQGELFF
many TRBJ1-5 NA TRBV28 14 TGTGCCGCCAGGGACGCGGGGAGCAATCAGCCCCAGCATTTT CAARDAGSNQPQHF
NA TRBJ2-5 NA TRBV19 15 TGTGCCAGTAGTATCGGCACCACCCCATCAGAGACCCAGTACTTC CASSIGTTPSETQYF
medium-sized TRBJ2-1 TRBD2 TRBV2 15 TGTGCCAGCAGTCTTACTAGCGGGAGCAACAATGAGCAGTTCTTC CASSLTSGSNNEQFF
few TRBJ2-5 NA TRBV5-1 14 TGCGCCAGCAGCTACTCAGGGGGGCGGGAGACCCAGTACTTC CASSYSGGRETQYF
many TRBJ2-7 NA TRBV27 16 TGTGCCAGCAGTCCACGCTGGGCGGGGGCGCGCTACGAGCAGTACTTC CASSPRWAGARYEQYF
few TRBJ2-5 NA TRBV7-7 13 TGTGCTAGCAGCTTCAGTGGGGGAAAGACCCAGTACTTC CASSFSGGKTQYF
NA TRBJ1-2 NA TRBV9 13 TGTGCCAGCAGCGTAGTAGAGGGCGGGGGCTACACCTTC CASSVVEGGGYTF
many TRBJ2-7 TRBD1 TRBV6-1 14 TGTGCCAGCAGTGAAGTTGACAGGGGGGCCGAGCAGTACTTC CASSEVDRGAEQYF
NA TRBJ2-1 TRBD1 TRBV6-6 14 TGTGCCAGCAGTTCTCGGGACAGGGCACATCGTGAGTTCTTC CASSSRDRAHREFF
many TRBJ1-1 NA TRBV2 11 TGTGCCAGCTCAGTGAAATACGAAGCTTTCTTT CASSVKYEAFF
few TRBJ1-1 NA TRBV7-3 14 TGTGCCAGCAGCGCACAGAAGGGGGTCACTGAAGCTTTCTTT CASSAQKGVTEAFF
many TRBJ1-5 TRBD1 TRBV20-1 15 TGCAGTGCCGCCCGGACAGGGGTTGACAGTCAGCCCCAGCATTTT CSAARTGVDSQPQHF
many TRBJ2-7 TRBD2 TRBV20-1 15 TGCAGTGCTAGAGATCACGCGGGAGGGCCCTACGAGCAGTACTTC CSARDHAGGPYEQYF
many TRBJ1-4 NA TRBV13 15 TGTGCCAGCAGCCCTCCTGGGGCAACTAATGAAAAACTGTTTTTT CASSPPGATNEKLFF
NA TRBJ2-3 TRBD2 TRBV10-1 22 TGCGCCAGCAGTGAGACTAGCGGGATTCACCCATCAGTCCCCCACTACGCAGATACGCAGTATTTT CASSETSGIHPSVPHYADTQYF
many TRBJ1-1 NA TRBV2 14 TGTGCCAGCAGTGAAGGGAGCTGGAACACTGAAGCTTTCTTT CASSEGSWNTEAFF
many TRBJ2-7 TRBD1 TRBV29-1 13 TGCAGCGTTGGGGACAGGGACATCAACGAGCAGTACTTC CSVGDRDINEQYF
many TRBJ2-6 TRBD1 TRBV20-1 12 TGCAGTGCTTCGCAGACAGGGGACGTCCTGACTTTC CSASQTGDVLTF
few TRBJ2-2 TRBD2 TRBV5-1 20 TGCGCCAGCAGCTTGGTGGGTAGCGGGACTGATTATCGATTCACCGGGGAGCTGTTTTTT CASSLVGSGTDYRFTGELFF
many TRBJ1-1 NA TRBV6-1 11 TGTGCCAGCAGTGATTGGTTGGGAGCTTTCTTT CASSDWLGAFF
few TRBJ2-2 TRBD2 TRBV6-1 17 TGTGCCAGCACCTGGGACACCGGGACTAGCGGGACCGGGGGGCTGTTTTTT CASTWDTGTSGTGGLFF
many TRBJ2-3 NA TRBV27 19 TGTGCCAGCAGTTCTACCAAAGGACAGTTGGCGGTCTTCACAGATACGCAGTATTTT CASSSTKGQLAVFTDTQYF
NA TRBJ2-7 TRBD1 TRBV27 16 TGTGCCAGCAGGTTGACTCGGGACAGACTATCCTACGAGCAGTACTTC CASRLTRDRLSYEQYF
many TRBJ2-1 NA TRBV20-1 12 TGCAGTGCTAGATTGGTGAACAATGAGCAGTTCTTC CSARLVNNEQFF
many TRBJ1-4 NA TRBV28 14 TGTGCCAGCAGTTTCACGGGGGTCGTCGAAAAACTGTTTTTT CASSFTGVVEKLFF
few TRBJ1-1 NA TRBV5-1 12 TGCGCCAGCAGATTAGAGGCAGGTCTGGCTTTCTTT CASRLEAGLAFF
many TRBJ2-7 NA TRBV5-1 14 TGCGCCAGCAGCTTGGCCCGGGCCTCCTACGAGCAGTACTTC CASSLARASYEQYF
NA TRBJ2-7 TRBD1 TRBV29-1 12 TGCAGCGTTGAGAGGGGACAGGGCGAGCAGTACTTC CSVERGQGEQYF